This TCR beta chain was found in a study of CD8+CD57+ T cells in acquired aplastic anemia. Study details: The mean DNA yield obtained from sorted CD4+ and CD8+ cells came to approximately 3.2 ug.

According to the study, genomic DNA was the template for TCR beta VDJ and CDR3 profiling. Via MiXCR, TCRdb re-called the reads, giving one row per CDR3 protein. The data hold hundreds of thousands of distinct CDR3 sequences, with around a third observed a single time. All sequencing subjects had displayed CD8+CD57+ cell expansion on flow cytometry. In the case of this clonotype: Antigen: not known. One base away lies a much larger clone, so this may be a sequencing read error.

The germline CDR1 and CDR2 sequences are KGHDR and SFDVKD. This CDR3 contains 13 residues. Whole-study results and caveats: Patients and controls were found to share twenty-nine CD8+ CDR3 sequences.

The sequence derives from a human donor with aplastic anemia. Input material: sorted CD4+, CD8+, or CD8+CD57+ T cells (not recorded which) from PBMCs. The chain joins TRBV24-1 to TRBJ2-3; D is unresolved. The CDR3 here is CAASDQDGDTQYF. CDR3 nucleotides: TGTGCCGCCAGTGATCAGGACGGGGATACGCAGTATTTT.